The rows below give T cell receptor beta chains drawn from one sample of a study of shared clonotypes between healthy human individuals. TCRdb's copy holds only in-frame clones and misses some; the assay was immunoSEQ multiplex PCR. This table has hundreds of thousands of clones, more than 70% appearing once. The sample consisted of PBMCs. These receptors originate from a woman aged 40 to 49 in good health. Some clones in this sample may be carry-over from other donors' samples. The conserved cysteine and the conserved F or W are not part of the CDR3 here. The order of the fields is V gene, J gene, CDR3 protein.

TRBV19	TRBJ2-5	ASSVGQGETQY
TRBV30	TRBJ1-4	AWRGGVPNEKLF
TRBV4-1	TRBJ1-2	ASSQDEGRVVGYT
TRBV11-2	TRBJ2-5	ASSFQATQETQY
TRBV12-5	TRBJ2-5	ASATDRKETQY
TRBV9	TRBJ1-1	ASSGITDRDRNTEAF
TRBV27	TRBJ2-5	ASSPNYQETQY
TRBV6-1	TRBJ2-1	ASRTREGGNEQF
TRBV7-3	TRBJ1-2	ASLRGVNYGYT
TRBV2	TRBJ1-1	ASRPSRDRATEAF
TRBV30	TRBJ1-2	AWSVSDIYGYT
TRBV28	TRBJ2-7	ASSFLQNIYEQY
TRBV6-6	TRBJ1-5	ASSYSENQPQH
TRBV9	TRBJ2-7	ASSKGSGSYEQY
TRBV11-3	TRBJ2-7	ASSAGTGSYEQY
TRBV30	TRBJ1-2	AWAKGTGRSLYGYT
TRBV5-4	TRBJ2-7	ASSPGTGESYEQY
TRBV5-4	TRBJ2-1	ASSLAVGQGFNNEQF
TRBV6-1	TRBJ1-5	ASSSTQGPGQPQH
TRBV29-1	TRBJ1-3	SVEAAGNTIY
TRBV29-1	TRBJ2-2	SASGPTNTGELF
TRBV7-2	TRBJ1-5	ASSLEVQGDQPQH
TRBV5-1	TRBJ2-2	ASSKTKTLDPGELF
TRBV27	TRBJ2-7	ASSPIRVPQGEQY
TRBV10-2	TRBJ2-5	ASSETQGAVGETQY
TRBV9	TRBJ2-7	ASSAGQVLYEQY
TRBV18	TRBJ1-4	ASSLRQATTNEKLF
TRBV21-1	TRBJ2-3	ASSKDRPDTQY
TRBV5-1	TRBJ2-1	ASSFGLATDEQF
TRBV7-9	TRBJ2-5	ASSYAWTVKETQY
TRBV7-9	TRBJ1-5	ASSPGGNQPQH
TRBV18	TRBJ2-2	ASSPGGGGNTGELF
TRBV10-1	TRBJ2-7	ASSDSDSYEQY
TRBV11-2	TRBJ1-1	ASSFSRGSTEAF
TRBV27	TRBJ2-7	ASNTYEQY
TRBV7-2	TRBJ2-7	ASSRSPRDEQY
TRBV5-6	TRBJ1-3	ASSSGLASGNTIY
TRBV7-6	TRBJ2-7	ASSLAPDYEQY
TRBV27	TRBJ2-5	ASSPGQGLETQY
TRBV6-1	TRBJ1-1	ASSEEGGLTEAF
TRBV7-9	TRBJ2-7	ASSSLGQGTYEQY